A single T cell receptor beta chain is shown here with its context. The target antigen is unknown. Unique molecular identifiers tagged the TCR beta cDNA libraries. TCRdb re-called the PCR reads with MiXCR, one entry per CDR3 protein. This sample has 450,000 to 700,000 distinct CDR3 sequences, with about 40% found just once. This record comes from a study of post-analysis software for immune sequencing data. Background on the study: Some patients lacked subtype; others had relapsing-remitting, secondary progressive or progressive-relapsing disease.

Study-level findings and limits: Relative to controls, patients had five TRBV segments at higher frequency, with TRBV5-6, TRBV5-1 and TRBV20-1 among these.

The CDR3 runs 18 residues. With 2 bases clipped from V and 8 bases from J, the junction kept 14 bases outside the gene matches. The chain couples TRBV12-3 or TRBV12-4 to TRBJ2-3, with TRBD2 matching 12 bases. The sequence derives from a girl aged 5-17 years with multiple sclerosis. Sequencing input: blood. CDR3 DNA: TGTGCCAGCAGTTTAAAGTTGGGGCTAGCGGGAGGGGGGCGTACGCAGTATTTT. Translating it yields CASSLKLGLAGGGRTQYF.